A selection of T cell receptor beta chains follows, all from one sample in a study of Graves' ophthalmopathy and Graves' hyperthyroidism. In TCRdb, the multiplex PCR reads were re-called with MiXCR into one record per CDR3 protein. The data hold approximately 210,000 distinct CDR3 sequences, with about 32% observed a single time. The sequencing sample was made of peripheral blood. These TCRs come from a man over 45 with Graves' ophthalmopathy. The CDR3 runs from the conserved cysteine through the conserved F or W. Fields, in order: V gene, J gene, clone size, D gene, CDR3 protein, CDR3 DNA. D genes are given only for firm matches. Not all rows give a size; the values are once, few, many and, for expanded clones, a class.

TRBV5-1	TRBJ2-7	many	TRBD2	CASSLEGLAGGESYF	TGCGCCAGCAGCCTGGAGGGACTAGCGGGAGGGGAGTCGTACTTC
TRBV28	TRBJ2-7	many	.	CASSAPLWTVSYEQYF	TGTGCCAGCAGTGCCCCCCTTTGGACAGTCTCCTACGAGCAGTACTTC
TRBV29-1	TRBJ2-2	many	.	CSALGGVNTGELFF	TGCAGCGCTCTTGGGGGAGTGAACACCGGGGAGCTGTTTTTT
TRBV12-3/TRBV12-4	TRBJ1-6	.	.	CATQYRVHNSPLHF	TGTGCCACTCAATACAGGGTACATAATTCACCCCTCCACTTT
TRBV28	TRBJ2-7	many	.	CASSPGGSLSYEQYF	TGTGCCAGCAGCCCAGGCGGGTCCCTCTCCTACGAGCAGTACTTC
TRBV19	TRBJ1-1	many	TRBD1	CASRDRGITEAFF	TGTGCCAGCAGGGACAGGGGTATCACTGAAGCTTTCTTT
TRBV12-3/TRBV12-4	TRBJ2-7	once	TRBD1	CASSGRGQMYEQYF	TGTGCCAGCAGCGGCAGGGGGCAGATGTACGAGCAGTACTTC
TRBV6-2/TRBV6-3	TRBJ1-5	many	.	CASSGTLYSNQPQHF	TGTGCCAGCAGCGGGACACTCTATAGCAATCAGCCCCAGCATTTT
TRBV7-6	TRBJ2-7	few	.	CASTSPTGNHEQYF	TGTGCCAGCACCTCCCCCACTGGAAACCACGAGCAGTACTTC
TRBV11-1	TRBJ2-1	.	.	CASRIGLLDYNEQFF	TGTGCCAGCAGGATCGGTTTATTAGACTACAATGAGCAGTTCTTC
TRBV12-3/TRBV12-4	TRBJ1-2	.	TRBD1	CASRSTGRGRGYTF	TGTGCCAGCAGGTCGACAGGGAGAGGGAGAGGCTACACCTTC
TRBV5-1	TRBJ1-2	.	TRBD1	CASSPSGTGYGYTF	TGCGCCAGCAGCCCGTCTGGGACAGGCTATGGCTACACCTTC
TRBV6-2/TRBV6-3	TRBJ2-7	.	TRBD1	CASKSPGQGRSEQYF	TGTGCCAGCAAGTCCCCGGGACAGGGAAGGAGCGAGCAGTACTTC
TRBV12-3/TRBV12-4	TRBJ1-1	.	.	CASSPLNRGTEAFF	TGTGCCAGCAGCCCACTTAATAGGGGCACTGAAGCTTTCTTT
TRBV29-1	TRBJ1-1	many	.	CSVEDVPEAFF	TGCAGCGTTGAAGATGTTCCTGAAGCTTTCTTT
TRBV7-9	TRBJ1-5	many	.	CASSLAGQPGGPQHF	TGTGCCAGCAGCTTAGCCGGACAGCCCGGCGGGCCCCAGCATTTT
TRBV16	TRBJ1-5	many	.	CASSESGGWGYQPQHF	TGTGCCAGCAGCGAATCGGGGGGCTGGGGTTATCAGCCCCAGCATTTT
TRBV15	TRBJ2-5	.	TRBD2	CATSRDRGGLQETQYF	TGTGCCACCAGCAGAGATCGGGGGGGCCTGCAAGAGACCCAGTACTTC
TRBV19	TRBJ2-7	once	.	CATSRGTEIYEQYF	TGTGCCACCAGTCGGGGGACAGAAATCTACGAGCAGTACTTC
TRBV6-5	TRBJ2-7	many	TRBD1	CASRPGQSYEQYF	TGTGCCAGCAGACCGGGACAGAGCTACGAGCAGTACTTC
TRBV30	TRBJ2-7	many	.	CAWSLGQPYEQYF	TGTGCCTGGAGTTTGGGACAACCTTACGAGCAGTACTTC
TRBV20-1	TRBJ2-5	many	TRBD2	CSARTWTSGEETQYF	TGCAGTGCTAGAACGTGGACTAGCGGAGAAGAGACCCAGTACTTC
TRBV29-1	TRBJ2-5	.	.	CSVEDETGLETQYF	TGCAGCGTTGAAGATGAAACTGGGCTAGAGACCCAGTACTTC
TRBV6-1	TRBJ1-5	many	.	CASFTWGQPQHF	TGTGCCAGTTTCACATGGGGACAGCCCCAGCATTTT
TRBV5-5	TRBJ2-5	many	TRBD1	CASSPRQGYQETQYF	TGTGCCAGCAGCCCGAGACAGGGGTACCAAGAGACCCAGTACTTC
TRBV6-5	TRBJ2-2	once	TRBD1	CASSYAVQGALGGELFF	TGTGCCAGCAGTTACGCCGTACAGGGGGCTCTGGGGGGGGAGCTGTTTTTT
TRBV7-9	TRBJ2-7	many	.	CASSAGGGPSYEQYF	TGTGCCAGCAGCGCCGGGGGCGGCCCCTCCTACGAGCAGTACTTC
TRBV5-4	TRBJ2-7	many	.	CASSQGRGSYEQYF	TGTGCCAGCAGTCAGGGGAGGGGTTCCTACGAGCAGTACTTC
TRBV27	TRBJ1-6	once	TRBD1	CASSVDRESPLHF	TGTGCCAGCAGTGTAGACAGGGAGTCACCCCTCCACTTT
TRBV19	TRBJ2-5	.	TRBD2	CASSPWTSGSDGETQYF	TGTGCCAGTAGTCCCTGGACTAGCGGGAGTGATGGGGAGACCCAGTACTTC
TRBV20-1	TRBJ1-5	.	.	CSARVGSGYSNQPQHF	TGCAGTGCTAGAGTCGGGTCGGGATATAGCAATCAGCCCCAGCATTTT
TRBV30	TRBJ1-1	.	TRBD1	CAWSYRGLSDTEAFF	TGTGCCTGGAGCTACAGGGGGCTGTCGGACACTGAAGCTTTCTTT
TRBV7-3	TRBJ2-7	.	.	CASGPGGGYEQYF	TGTGCCAGCGGACCCGGTGGGGGCTACGAGCAGTACTTC
TRBV20-1	TRBJ1-1	many	TRBD1	CSATEPLTGDTEAFF	TGCAGTGCTACGGAACCCTTGACAGGGGACACTGAAGCTTTCTTT
TRBV19	TRBJ2-2	many	.	CASSQPGRTNTGELFF	TGTGCCAGTAGCCAACCGGGACGGACGAACACCGGGGAGCTGTTTTTT
TRBV24-1	TRBJ2-2	many	.	CATSEEGYRAGELFF	TGTGCCACCAGTGAAGAGGGGTACAGAGCCGGGGAGCTGTTTTTT
TRBV30	TRBJ1-1	many	.	CAWSVGENTEAFF	TGTGCCTGGAGTGTAGGGGAGAACACTGAAGCTTTCTTT
TRBV7-2	TRBJ1-2	.	.	CASSDRDWGYTF	TGTGCCAGCAGCGATAGAGACTGGGGCTACACCTTC
TRBV15	TRBJ1-6	.	.	CATSRDNSPLHF	TGTGCCACCAGCAGAGACAATTCACCCCTCCACTTT
TRBV30	TRBJ1-2	many	TRBD1	CAWVPPGQTLYGYTF	TGTGCCTGGGTCCCTCCGGGACAGACTTTATATGGCTACACCTTC
TRBV6-2/TRBV6-3	TRBJ2-2	many	TRBD1	CASRRTGNVIGELFF	TGTGCCAGCAGAAGGACAGGGAACGTCATAGGGGAGCTGTTTTTT
TRBV7-7	TRBJ1-1	many	TRBD1	CASSFDRGSEAFF	TGTGCTAGCAGCTTCGACAGGGGGAGTGAAGCTTTCTTT
TRBV28	TRBJ2-4	few	TRBD1	CASSGTGENIQYF	TGTGCCAGCAGTGGGACAGGGGAGAACATTCAGTACTTC
TRBV19	TRBJ1-6	many	.	CASSTGDSPLHF	TGTGCCAGTAGTACGGGGGATTCACCCCTCCACTTT
TRBV12-3/TRBV12-4	TRBJ1-2	.	.	CASSDFMGGDGYTF	TGTGCCAGCAGTGACTTCATGGGAGGTGATGGCTACACCTTC